The T cell receptor beta chain under discussion was sequenced for a study of T cells in tuberculosis listed by TCRdb under 2018. In the study overall: The study combined CD1B tetramers and high-throughput TCR immunosequencing to characterize T cells specific for the mycobacterial lipid antigen glucose monomycolate (GMM). With ten people per group, a South African clinical cohort compared IGRA-negative adolescents, IGRA-positive adolescents with latent tuberculosis, and adults with active tuberculosis. Active tuberculosis patient PBMC were archived before or within 7 days of starting standard anti-tuberculosis treatment. The full study reports these points: Which clinical samples got chosen depended on the availability of cryopreserved specimens, and the active tuberculosis cases were adults, whereas the controls were adolescents. Using GEM motif frequencies, a classifier achieved over 55% accuracy, whereas a classifier built on the diverse GMM-specific repertoire got to around 86% accuracy (AUROC about 0.9). The smaller NN-distances were partly driven by shorter CDR3-alpha lengths in active tuberculosis patients, and the difference for TCR-beta did not reach statistical significance. Compared with IGRA-negative controls, TCR-alpha repertoires from active tuberculosis had smaller mean NN-distances to GMM-specific TCRs, which suggests that these TCRs underwent clonal expansion.

Taken with the paper, the label for time point translates to: new active TB diagnosis, blood taken before or within 7 days of starting treatment. The patients with active tuberculosis were newly diagnosed, HIV-seronegative South African adults aged 18 years or older. Confirmation of active tuberculosis was obtained by positive sputum smear microscopy and/or positive M. tuberculosis culture. Immunosequencing was performed on unsorted cryopreserved PBMC, with roughly 100,000 T cells per clinical donor covered on average. CDR1 is given as MDHEN and CDR2 as SYDVKM, both from the germline V gene. At the junction V is shortened by 3 bases and J by 4 bases; bases outside the gene matches: 8. The CDR3 spans 15 residues, from the cysteine through the phenylalanine. Just CDR3 DNA is preserved here, 45 bases in frame from base 1. TCR libraries were generated with the immunoSEQ multiplex PCR assay, using TCR-beta and/or TCR-alpha/delta assays for each sample. The Illumina high-throughput platform was used to sequence the amplified TCR libraries. The published analysis was carried out like this. Clustering and dimensionality reduction relied on pairwise TCRdist distances among GMM-specific receptors from T cells that were either sorted ex vivo or expanded in vitro. Each clinical repertoire was scored by mean NN-distance, the average TCRdist to the nearest 10% of tetramer-positive reference sequences. GEM TCR motif frequency was computed as the fraction of unique TCRs matching known GEM sequences by V/J usage and CDR3 length. Linear discriminant analysis with leave-one-out cross-validation, implemented in scikit-learn, was used to classify active tuberculosis. Not all clones reach the TCRdb copy of this immuneACCESS table, which keeps in-frame sequences only. Checked studies attribute under half of the gap to unresolved V genes and leave the rest unexplained. The V and J calls and clone size come from that table; D and trimming were worked out from the DNA. The table for this sample lists around 30,000 clones; under 95% of them were counted only once. Of the sample, approximately 6.8% falls within the top ten clones.

In the case of this clone: No cognate antigen has been identified for it. No per-base quality is available; no much larger clone lies one base away.

This clonotype was sampled from an adult with tuberculosis. The V gene is TRBV28 and the J gene is TRBJ2-7, with TRBD2 identical over 8 junction bases. The specimen was PBMCs, collected at tuberculosis diagnosis. The sequenced DNA: TGTGCCAGCAGTTTTTCAGCGGGAGTTCGGTACGAGCAGTACTTC. Its protein product is CASSFSAGVRYEQYF.